This T cell receptor beta chain derives from a study of T cell changes during pregnancy in multiple sclerosis. The CDR3 has 14 amino acids. Trimming shortened V by 3 bases and J by 2 bases, and 10 bases separated the two germline ends. Germline CDR1 SGHTA, CDR2 FQGNSA. Profiling relied on immunoSEQ multiplex PCR, and the TCRdb table lists in-frame clones only, not all of them. The table lists approximately 45,000 clones, about 85% of them singletons, with 0.55% to 0.75% in the top ten. This clone was detected a few times. This receptor was obtained from a female donor with multiple sclerosis, enrolled in a pregnancy study. The sample consisted of CD4+ T cells from peripheral blood mononuclear cells, taken before pregnancy. This sequence joins TRBV7-2 and TRBJ1-1, with D hard to call. The CDR3 spells CASSFGRSNTEAFF. CDR3 sequence (DNA): TGTGCCAGCAGCTTCGGCAGGTCCAACACTGAAGCTTTCTTT.